The clone carrying this T cell receptor (beta chain) was observed a few times. The antigen remains undetermined. A second 7 to 11 cycle PCR used barcoded and J-beta primers. TCRdb re-called the 5' RACE reads with MiXCR, one entry per CDR3 protein. The table lists some 850,000 distinct CDR3 sequences, approximately 24% of them singletons. The data derive from a study of blood T cells in healthy people across ages. Findings and limits, study-wide: Relative to aged donors, long-lived donors carried more naive CD4+ cells and displayed higher diversity.

The germline V gene has CDR1 ENHRY and CDR2 SYGVKD. CDR3 length: 14 residues. Between the trimmed V and J ends, which lost 3 bases and 5 bases, there was a span of 13 bases. The sample also formed part of further work on T cells of mothers and their children. That source notes: cDNA was made from all extracted RNA, around 1.5 ug per 15 ul. Each child gave a few million TCR beta CDR3 reads (each mother, over 9 million). Slightly, though not significantly, more overlap was seen in related than in unrelated mother-child pairs.

Sequenced: blood. The source of this sequence is a boy aged 5-17 years in good health. The chain is built from TRBV10-3 and TRBJ2-5; either TRBD1 or TRBD2 may supply D (5 bases each). As DNA, the CDR3 is TGTGCCATCAGTGATGGGGGAAGTGGCGAGACCCAGTACTTC. Translated: CAISDGGSGETQYF.